This section outlines one T cell receptor (beta chain) sequence together with its context. Assay used: immunoSEQ multiplex PCR; TCRdb lists only in-frame clones, some missing. The sample lists under 250,000 clones; approximately 82% were seen once. The sample belongs to a study of blood T cell repertoires in COVID-19. V was trimmed by 2 bases and J by 5 bases, leaving 12 bases between them. The CDR3 is 14 residues long. CDR1 and CDR2 from the germline V gene are MNHEY and SMNVEV (reference sequence). The sequencing sample was made of peripheral blood. The V gene is TRBV27, the J gene TRBJ1-1; tentative D call: TRBD1 (5 bases). The source of this sequence is a man between 35 and 55 years old with active or convalescent COVID-19. The CDR3 sequence is CASSLAGRVTEAFF. DNA for the CDR3: TGTGCCAGCAGTTTAGCCGGCAGGGTTACTGAAGCTTTCTTT.